This T cell receptor (beta chain) was documented in a study of beta chain features in type 1 diabetes. Study-level background: Cell yields, gender and age were comparable in patients and healthy donors. Whole-study results and caveats: Any HLA type influence on TCRB rearrangement was left unresolved here. The study found moderately but significantly shorter TCRB CDR3s in all four CD4+ subsets of Type 1 diabetes patients.

The entirety of the isolated RNA underwent reverse transcription, so expressed TCRB transcripts were sequenced. Some clones are missing from TCRdb's copy, which holds only in-frame ones; the method was immunoSEQ multiplex PCR. The data show 240,000 or so clones, with around 14% seen just once and roughly 0.019% held by the top ten. The CDR3 runs 14 residues. Germline assignment: CDR1 MNHEY and CDR2 SVGAGI. After removal of 2 bases from V and 6 bases from J, the junction contained 5 bases not matched to a gene. This clone was counted between two and nine times. Its specificity is not known. Naive, central memory, regulatory and stem cell-like memory cells within the CD4+ compartment were sorted using CD45RO/CCR7/CD25/CD127/CD95/CD27. Sort purity for all populations was recorded as exceeding 98%.

The sequencing sample was made of naive CD4+ T cells from blood. The chain has TRBV6-5 and TRBJ2-7, with 9 positions matching TRBD1. This clonotype was sampled from a man under 40 with type 1 diabetes. CDR3 bases: TGTGCCAGCAGTTACCTGTCGACAGGGGGCGAGCAGTACTTC. It is translated as CASSYLSTGGEQYF.